Listed here are 15 T cell receptor beta chains from one sample, sequenced in a study of CD8+ T cells in alopecia areata. Treatment noted: oral pan-JAK inhibitor, 5-10 mg twice daily. Sequencing relied on a cDNA template that was reverse transcribed from extracted RNA. The method was immunoSEQ multiplex PCR; TCRdb's version includes in-frame clones alone and lacks a portion of them. The table records over 100,000 clones, roughly 50% of them present only once. The source material was CD8+ T cells sorted from blood, sampled at week 24, from a patient treated with tofacitinib. Receptor source: a human donor with alopecia areata.

This CDR3 reads CASSPTGVRETQYF. Here the CDR3 DNA reads TGTGCCAGCAGCCCGACGGGGGTGCGGGAGACCCAGTACTTC. The J gene is TRBJ2-5, the V gene TRBV27, with D possibly being TRBD2 (6 bases). This CDR3 has 14 amino acids. Looked up from germline, CDR1 is MNHEY and CDR2 is SMNVEV (reference sequence). Deletions cut 6 bases from V and 5 bases from J, with 16 bases between.

V usage is TRBV7-2 and J usage is TRBJ2-7; 9 positions match TRBD1. The CDR3 loop spans 17 amino acids. Trimming removed 1 base from V and 2 bases from J; junction bases left unmatched: 9. From germline, CDR1 is SGHTA and CDR2 FQGNSA. The CDR3 region is CASSLDSDRGSPYEQYF. CDR3 in DNA: TGTGCCAGCAGCTTAGACTCAGACAGGGGGAGCCCCTACGAGCAGTACTTC.

The rearrangement links TRBV29-1 to TRBJ2-5; maybe TRBD1 (6 bases). The tail of the sequence fits TRBJ2-7 better, so the J call may be wrong. The CDR3 is 12 amino acids. In germline, CDR1 is SQVTM, CDR2 ANQGSEA. CDR3 nucleotides: TGCAGCGTTGCGGGACAAACCTACGAGCAGTACTTC. Translated: CSVAGQTYEQYF.

The chain recombines TRBV11-2 with TRBJ2-1; a possible D gene is TRBD2 (6 bases). Trimming shortened V by 1 base and J by 6 bases, and 13 bases separated the two germline ends. CDR3 length: 15 amino acids. The germline V gene encodes CDR1 SGHAT and CDR2 FQNNGV. The CDR3: CASSLGSGLINEQFF. The CDR3, as DNA: TGTGCCAGCAGCTTAGGTAGCGGACTTATCAATGAGCAGTTCTTC.

This clone has a single count. The chain has TRBV9 and TRBJ1-2; D uncertain. This CDR3 region has 14 residues. The V gene's germline CDR1 is SGDLS and CDR2 YYNGEE. V was trimmed by 0 bases and J by 8 bases, leaving 14 bases between them. CDR3 residues: CASSVEEGSPGYTF. CDR3 DNA: TGTGCCAGCAGCGTAGAGGAGGGCTCCCCAGGCTACACCTTC.

V is TRBV29-1 and J is TRBJ2-7; D gene uncertain. Between the trimmed V and J ends, which lost 0 bases and 4 bases, there was a span of 16 bases. Per germline, CDR1 SQVTM and CDR2 ANQGSEA. The CDR3 sequence is 15 residues long. The CDR3 bases are TGCAGCGTTGAAGATCGGAGACAAGGCCCGTACGAGCAGTACTTC. Amino acid sequence: CSVEDRRQGPYEQYF.

This clone occurred a few times. The chain joins TRBV6-5 to TRBJ1-2; D is undetermined. Trimming took 6 bases from V and 7 from J, leaving 15 bases between them. The CDR3 totals 13 residues. CDR1 and CDR2 (germline): MNHEY, SVGAGI. Here the CDR3 DNA reads TGTGCCAGCAGGAACGGCGAGGTTGGTGGCTACACCTTC. This codes for CASRNGEVGGYTF.

The V and J genes are TRBV19 and TRBJ1-2; D is undetermined. Germline CDR1 is LNHDA and CDR2 is SQIVND (reference sequence). Trimming shortened V by 4 bases and J by 4 bases, and 16 bases separated the two germline ends. The CDR3 is 15 amino acids. The CDR3 region has the DNA TGTGCCAGTAGTAGAAGACCGGGAGATGGCTATGGCTACACCTTC. Its protein product is CASSRRPGDGYGYTF.

The rearrangement links TRBV27 to TRBJ1-2; 10 bases fit TRBD1. Germline trimming cut 7 bases from V and 2 bases from J; bases unmatched to any gene: 7. Germline loops: CDR1 MNHEY, CDR2 SMNVEV (reference sequence). The CDR3 consists of 15 residues. The CDR3 nucleotides read TGTGCCAGCACCAAGAGACAGGGGGCCAACTATGGCTACACCTTC. Its protein is CASTKRQGANYGYTF.

This clone was detected only once. The V gene is TRBV25-1, the J gene TRBJ1-4, with 8 bases fitting TRBD1. Germline V gene sequence: CDR1 MGHDK, CDR2 SYGVNS. The CDR3 is 17 amino acids. Trimming removed 4 bases from V and 7 bases from J; junction bases left unmatched: 14. CDR3 in amino acids: CASSADWETGVGEKLFF. The DNA of the CDR3 is TGTGCCAGCAGTGCCGATTGGGAGACAGGGGTTGGTGAAAAACTGTTTTTT.

This clone was recorded once. This chain joins TRBV19 and TRBJ2-5; D might be TRBD1 (5 bases). V lost 4 bases and J lost 2, with 14 bases in between. The CDR3 has 15 amino acids. Germline-derived CDR1 and CDR2 are LNHDA and SQIVND (reference sequence). The CDR3 sequence is CASSTLPDTQETQYF. CDR3 coding DNA: TGTGCCAGTAGTACCCTACCGGACACTCAAGAGACCCAGTACTTC.

The gene calls are TRBV27 and TRBJ1-2; TRBD1 matches 7 bases. The V gene end was trimmed by 2 bases and the J gene end by 0 bases; junction bases not matched to a gene: 3. Germline CDR1 and CDR2: MNHEY and SMNVEV (reference sequence). The CDR3 is 15 amino acids. CDR3 loop: CASSLTGVANYGYTF. CDR3 bases: TGTGCCAGCAGTTTAACAGGGGTAGCTAACTATGGCTACACCTTC.

This rearrangement joins TRBV30 to TRBJ2-7; 8 bases match TRBD2. V lost 0 bases and J lost 2; bases outside the gene matches: 6. This CDR3 has 15 residues. Germline CDR1 GTSNPN, CDR2 SVGIG (reference sequence). CDR3 sequence (DNA): TGTGCCTGGAGTGTAGACCTAGCGGGTACCTACGAGCAGTACTTC. This sequence encodes CAWSVDLAGTYEQYF.

The chain recombines TRBV27 with TRBJ2-4, with TRBD1 matching over 8 bases. V was clipped by 5 bases and J by 5 bases; unmatched bases: 8. The CDR3 contains 15 residues. CDR1 MNHEY and CDR2 SMNVEV come from the germline V gene (reference sequence). CDR3 protein: CASSLLTGDQNIQYF. Written as DNA, the CDR3 is TGTGCCAGCAGTCTTTTGACAGGGGACCAAAACATTCAGTACTTC.

V and J are TRBV5-1 and TRBJ2-7, with D perhaps TRBD1 (5 bases). From germline, CDR1 is SGHRS and CDR2 YFSETQ. The CDR3 runs 15 residues. V gave up 1 base and J gave up 2 bases, with 13 bases separating them. The CDR3 loop is CASSLTFGQTYEQYF. The CDR3 nucleotides are TGCGCCAGCAGCTTGACGTTCGGACAAACCTACGAGCAGTACTTC.